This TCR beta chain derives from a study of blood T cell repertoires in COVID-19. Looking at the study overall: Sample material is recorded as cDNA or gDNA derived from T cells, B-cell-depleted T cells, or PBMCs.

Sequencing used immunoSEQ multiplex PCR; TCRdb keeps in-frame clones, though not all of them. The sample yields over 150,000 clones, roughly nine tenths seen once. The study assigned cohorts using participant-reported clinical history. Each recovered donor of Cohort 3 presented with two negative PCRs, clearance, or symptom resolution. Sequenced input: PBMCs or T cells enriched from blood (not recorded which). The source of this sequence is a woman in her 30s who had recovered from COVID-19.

CDR3 sequence: CASSLTSGTDTQYF. Here the CDR3 DNA reads TGTGCCAGCAGCTTAACTAGCGGCACAGATACGCAGTATTTT. This chain connects TRBV7-2 to TRBJ2-3; 7 bases match TRBD2. Germline V CDR1 and CDR2: SGHTA, FQGNSA. The CDR3 is 14 amino acids. The V and J ends lost 2 bases and 1 base, in that order; junction bases with no gene match: 0.